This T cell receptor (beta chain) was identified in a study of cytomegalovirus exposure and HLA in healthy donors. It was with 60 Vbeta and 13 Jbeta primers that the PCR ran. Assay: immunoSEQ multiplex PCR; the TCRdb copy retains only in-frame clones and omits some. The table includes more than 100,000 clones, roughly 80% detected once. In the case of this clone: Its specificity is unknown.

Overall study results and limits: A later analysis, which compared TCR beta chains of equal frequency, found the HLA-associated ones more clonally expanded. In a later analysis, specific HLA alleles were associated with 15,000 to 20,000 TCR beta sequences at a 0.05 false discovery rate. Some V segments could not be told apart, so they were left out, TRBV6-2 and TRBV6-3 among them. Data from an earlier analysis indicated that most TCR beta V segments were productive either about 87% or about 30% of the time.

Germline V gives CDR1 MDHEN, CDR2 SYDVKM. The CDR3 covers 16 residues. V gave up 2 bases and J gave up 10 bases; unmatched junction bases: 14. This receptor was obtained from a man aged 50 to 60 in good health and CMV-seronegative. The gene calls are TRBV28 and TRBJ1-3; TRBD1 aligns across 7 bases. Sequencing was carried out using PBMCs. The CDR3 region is CASSLPPGQRSQTIYF. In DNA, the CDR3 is TGTGCCAGCAGTTTACCCCCGGGACAGAGGTCTCAGACCATATATTTT.